Included here is one T cell receptor (beta chain) sequence, with context. CDR1 and CDR2 from the germline V gene are GTSNPN and SVGIG (reference sequence). The CDR3 runs 13 residues. V lost 0 bases to trimming and J lost 2 bases, with 7 bases between them. The record originates from a study of CD8 T cells in Susac syndrome. Roughly 0.5 to 1 ug RNA was reverse transcribed with random hexamers. TCRdb re-called the immunoSEQ multiplex PCR reads through MiXCR, storing one row per CDR3 protein. The data contain some 57,000 distinct CDR3 sequences, around 90% of them singletons. Blood CD8+ and CD4+ T cells underwent high-throughput TCR beta sequencing. It was negative isolation that provided the CD8+ and CD4+ T cells, whereas TEMRA cells were enriched by FACS.

This chain links TRBV30 with TRBJ1-2, with D hard to call. The sequence was obtained from a human donor in good health. Sequencing was done on a sample of CD8+ T cells from PBMCs. CDR3 residues: CAWSVAENYGYTF. CDR3 bases: TGTGCCTGGAGTGTGGCAGAGAACTATGGCTACACCTTC.